This T cell receptor (beta chain) is drawn from a study of control samples from healthy donors and cancer patients (TCRdb year 2020). About this clone: What antigen it recognizes has not been identified. Base qualities were left out, and no much larger clone turns up one base away.

CDR1 SEHNR and CDR2 FQNEAQ were looked up in the germline V gene (reference sequence). The cysteine opens and the phenylalanine closes a CDR3 of 18 amino acids. Left in the record is the CDR3 DNA by itself, 54 bases read in frame from the first base. The junction shows trimming of 6 bases on V and 0 bases on J, and the gene matches do not reach 12 bases of it. Libraries were prepared through the immunoSEQ multiplex PCR assay. What TCRdb holds here is the immuneACCESS table cut down to in-frame rearrangements. Part of the clones is not present; checked against another copy, under half of the missing clones reflect an unresolved V gene, and the others are unexplained. The sample has 90,000 to 150,000 clones on record, around 87% of them singletons. In total, the top ten clones hold around 10% of the sample.

Input material: blood. The chain couples TRBV7-9 to TRBJ2-3, and 10 bases in between align with TRBD2. This receptor was obtained from a young man in good health. The nucleotide sequence reads TGTGCCAGCAGTTCCGGGCTAGCGGGAGCTACTAGCACAGATACGCAGTATTTT. Its protein is CASSSGLAGATSTDTQYF.